This T cell receptor (beta chain) was sequenced for a study of memory CD4+ T cells and cytomegalovirus serostatus. The sort gate was single viable CD3+CD4+CD8-CD45RO+ cells for memory CD4+ T cells. Repertoires were generated with immunoSEQ multiplex PCR, while TCRdb's copy carries only in-frame clones and drops some. The sample includes about 57,000 clones, 70% to 85% of them seen just once. The CDR3 loop spans 14 amino acids. Germline values: CDR1 SGHRS, CDR2 YFSETQ. V lost 1 base and J 4 bases, leaving 11 bases between the germline ends. The specimen was memory CD4+ T cells from blood. V usage is TRBV5-1 and J usage is TRBJ1-1; D perhaps matches TRBD1 (5 bases). The source is an adult in good health and CMV-seronegative. CDR3 region: CASSLQGRTTEAFF. In nucleotides, the CDR3 is TGCGCCAGCAGCTTGCAGGGTAGAACCACTGAAGCTTTCTTT.